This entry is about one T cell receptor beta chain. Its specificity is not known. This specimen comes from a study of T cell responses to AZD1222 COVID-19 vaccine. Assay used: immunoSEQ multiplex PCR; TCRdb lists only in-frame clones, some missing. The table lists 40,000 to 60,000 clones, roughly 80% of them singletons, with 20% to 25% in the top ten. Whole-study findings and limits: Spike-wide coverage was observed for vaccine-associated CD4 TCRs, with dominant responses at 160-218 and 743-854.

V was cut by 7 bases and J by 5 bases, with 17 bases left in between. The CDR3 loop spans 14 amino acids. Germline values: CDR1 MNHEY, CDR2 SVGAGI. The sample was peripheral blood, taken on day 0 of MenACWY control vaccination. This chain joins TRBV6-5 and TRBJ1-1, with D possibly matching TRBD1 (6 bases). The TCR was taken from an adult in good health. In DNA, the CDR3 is TGTGCCAGCACCGAACTCCACAGGGATACTGAAGCTTTCTTT. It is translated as CASTELHRDTEAFF.